This T cell receptor (beta chain) stems from a study of human T cells and chemical hapten exposure. Study in general: Sensitization was performed using 2% DPC on an approximately 2 cm by approximately 2 cm upper inner arm skin site. All patients underwent weekly scalp dosing with diphenylcyclopropenone for the full roughly 24-week study. The study, taken as a whole, reports: Among TCRs, those above 1 in 1000 frequency were unaffected by DPC sensitization.

Germline V CDR1 and CDR2: SGHTA, FQGNSA. V lost 4 bases and J 2 bases, leaving 12 bases between the germline ends. The CDR3 consists of 14 residues. TCRdb reprocessed the RACE reads via MiXCR and lists one record per CDR3 protein. The table has about 350,000 distinct CDR3 sequences, more than 5% seen once. For this clonotype: The antigen is undetermined.

Regarding time point: patch test 2, 6 weeks after DPC sensitization. Treatment meaning: therapeutic diphenylcyclopropenone sensitization with weekly scalp DPC. The V and J genes are TRBV7-2 and TRBJ2-7; weak D call: TRBD1 (5 bases). The specimen was whole blood, collected in connection with sensitization to the hapten diphenylcyclopropenone (DPC). The receptor's source is a woman aged 18-35 years with alopecia areata. Some clones in this sample may be carry-over from other donors' samples. The CDR3, as DNA: TGTGCCAGCAGCTCGACGGACAAGCCCTACGAGCAGTACTTC. This translates into CASSSTDKPYEQYF.